This T cell receptor beta chain was identified in a study of response to subunit inactivated influenza vaccine. Study findings and constraints: The authors suggested that every seasonal influenza vaccination recruits few new T cells.

The V gene lost 0 bases and the J gene lost 6 bases, with 9 bases spanning the gap. CDR3 size: 15 residues. Germline lookup yields CDR1 LGHNA and CDR2 YSLEER. Notes on this clonotype: Its matching antigen is unknown.

Via MiXCR, TCRdb re-called the RT-PCR reads, giving one row per CDR3 protein. The sample has about 160,000 distinct CDR3 sequences, about 10% seen once. The source of this sequence is a man aged 50 to 69 who received an inactivated influenza vaccine. The sequencing used CD8+ T cells sorted from PBMCs, collected 23 months after vaccination. The chain uses TRBV4-3 and TRBJ1-6; D is unresolved. Here the CDR3 DNA reads TGCGCCAGCAGCCAAGATCCCAGCATTAATTCACCCCTCCACTTT. This codes for CASSQDPSINSPLHF.